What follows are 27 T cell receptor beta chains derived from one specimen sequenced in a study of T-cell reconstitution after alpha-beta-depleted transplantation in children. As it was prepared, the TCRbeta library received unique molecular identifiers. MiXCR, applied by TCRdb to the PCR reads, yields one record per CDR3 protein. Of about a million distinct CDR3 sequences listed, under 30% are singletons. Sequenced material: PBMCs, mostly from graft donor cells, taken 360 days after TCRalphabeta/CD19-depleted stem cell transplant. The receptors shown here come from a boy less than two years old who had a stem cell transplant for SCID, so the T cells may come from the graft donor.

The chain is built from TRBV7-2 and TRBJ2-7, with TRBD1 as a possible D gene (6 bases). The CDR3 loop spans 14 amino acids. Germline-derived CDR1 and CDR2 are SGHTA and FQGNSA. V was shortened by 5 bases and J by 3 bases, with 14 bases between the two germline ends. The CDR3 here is CASSRIHRVYEQYF. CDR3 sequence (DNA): TGTGCCAGCAGCCGTATTCACAGGGTCTACGAGCAGTACTTC.

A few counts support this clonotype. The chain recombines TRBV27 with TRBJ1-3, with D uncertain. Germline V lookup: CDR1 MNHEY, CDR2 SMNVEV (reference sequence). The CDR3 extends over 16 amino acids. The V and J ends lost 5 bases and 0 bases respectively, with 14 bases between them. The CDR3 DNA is TGTGCCAGCAGTCCCCAAGAGCCCAACTCTGGAAACACCATATATTTT. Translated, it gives CASSPQEPNSGNTIYF.

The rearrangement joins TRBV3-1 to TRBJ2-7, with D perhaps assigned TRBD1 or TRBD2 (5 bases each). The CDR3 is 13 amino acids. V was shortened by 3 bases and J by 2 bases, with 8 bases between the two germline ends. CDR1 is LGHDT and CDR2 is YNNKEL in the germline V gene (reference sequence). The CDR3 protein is CASSHWGTYEQYF. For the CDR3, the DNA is TGTGCCAGCAGCCACTGGGGGACCTACGAGCAGTACTTC.

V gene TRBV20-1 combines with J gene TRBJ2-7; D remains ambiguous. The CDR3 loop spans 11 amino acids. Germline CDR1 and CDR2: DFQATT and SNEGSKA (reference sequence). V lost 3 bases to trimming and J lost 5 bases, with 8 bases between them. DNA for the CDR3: TGCAGTGCTAGTCCCCTCGACGAGCAGTACTTC. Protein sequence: CSASPLDEQYF.

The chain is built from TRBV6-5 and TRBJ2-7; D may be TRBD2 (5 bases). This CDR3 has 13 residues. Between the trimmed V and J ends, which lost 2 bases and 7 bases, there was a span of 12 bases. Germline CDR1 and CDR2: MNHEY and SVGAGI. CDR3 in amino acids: CASSYIVSGEQYF. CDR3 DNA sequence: TGTGCCAGCAGTTACATCGTCTCGGGGGAGCAGTACTTC.

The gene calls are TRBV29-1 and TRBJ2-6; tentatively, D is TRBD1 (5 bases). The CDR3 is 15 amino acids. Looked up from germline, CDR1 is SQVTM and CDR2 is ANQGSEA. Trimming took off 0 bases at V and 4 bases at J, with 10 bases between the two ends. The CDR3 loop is CSVEDSGSGANVLTF. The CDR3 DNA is TGCAGCGTTGAAGATTCAGGGTCCGGGGCCAACGTCCTGACTTTC.

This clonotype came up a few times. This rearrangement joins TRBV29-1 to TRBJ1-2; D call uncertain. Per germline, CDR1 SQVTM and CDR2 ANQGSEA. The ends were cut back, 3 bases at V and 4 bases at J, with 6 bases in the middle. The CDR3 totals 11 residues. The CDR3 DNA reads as TGCAGCGTTGATATGGGCTATGGCTACACCTTC. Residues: CSVDMGYGYTF.

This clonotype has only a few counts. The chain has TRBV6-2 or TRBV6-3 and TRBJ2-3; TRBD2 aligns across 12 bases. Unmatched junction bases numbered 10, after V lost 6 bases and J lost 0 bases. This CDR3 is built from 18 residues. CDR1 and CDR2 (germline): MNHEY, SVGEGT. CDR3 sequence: CASRLKTSGGPSTDTQYF. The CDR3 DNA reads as TGTGCCAGCAGACTCAAGACTAGCGGGGGACCTAGCACAGATACGCAGTATTTT.

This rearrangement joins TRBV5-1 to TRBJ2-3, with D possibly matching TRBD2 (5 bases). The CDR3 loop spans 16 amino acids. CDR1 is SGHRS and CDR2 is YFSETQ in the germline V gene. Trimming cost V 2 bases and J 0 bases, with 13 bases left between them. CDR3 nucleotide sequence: TGCGCCAGCAGCTTACGAGGACTGGTTAGCACAGATACGCAGTATTTT. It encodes CASSLRGLVSTDTQYF.

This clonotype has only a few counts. CDR3: CASRESNTGELFF. The DNA of the CDR3 is TGCGCCAGCAGGGAGTCGAACACCGGGGAGCTGTTTTTT. This sequence joins TRBV4-3 and TRBJ2-2; D is ambiguous. V was pared by 6 bases and J by 0 bases, with 5 bases between. This CDR3 spans 13 amino acids. Germline CDR1 reads LGHNA; CDR2 reads YSLEER.

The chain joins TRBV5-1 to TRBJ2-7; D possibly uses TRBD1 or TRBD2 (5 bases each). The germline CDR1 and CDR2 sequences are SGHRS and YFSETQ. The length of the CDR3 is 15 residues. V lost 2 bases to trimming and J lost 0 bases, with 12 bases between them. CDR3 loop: CASSFRGRGSYEQYF. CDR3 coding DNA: TGCGCCAGCAGCTTTAGGGGCCGGGGCTCCTACGAGCAGTACTTC.

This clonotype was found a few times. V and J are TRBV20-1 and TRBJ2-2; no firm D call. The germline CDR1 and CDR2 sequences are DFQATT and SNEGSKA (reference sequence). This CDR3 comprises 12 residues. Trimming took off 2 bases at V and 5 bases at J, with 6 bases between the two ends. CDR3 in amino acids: CSARRSTGELFF. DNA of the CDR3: TGCAGTGCTAGACGCAGTACCGGGGAGCTGTTTTTT.

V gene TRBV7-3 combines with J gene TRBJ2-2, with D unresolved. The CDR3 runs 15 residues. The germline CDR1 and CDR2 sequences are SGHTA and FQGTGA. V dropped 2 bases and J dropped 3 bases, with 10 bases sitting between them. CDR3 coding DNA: TGTGCCAGCAGCTTAGTTCCCTTTGACACCGGGGAGCTGTTTTTT. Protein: CASSLVPFDTGELFF.

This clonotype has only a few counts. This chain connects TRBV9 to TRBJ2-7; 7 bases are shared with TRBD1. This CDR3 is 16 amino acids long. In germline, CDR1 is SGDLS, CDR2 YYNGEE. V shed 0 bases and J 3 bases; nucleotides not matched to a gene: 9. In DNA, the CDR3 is TGTGCCAGCAGCGTAGGACAGGGCCCGAAGAACTACGAGCAGTACTTC. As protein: CASSVGQGPKNYEQYF.

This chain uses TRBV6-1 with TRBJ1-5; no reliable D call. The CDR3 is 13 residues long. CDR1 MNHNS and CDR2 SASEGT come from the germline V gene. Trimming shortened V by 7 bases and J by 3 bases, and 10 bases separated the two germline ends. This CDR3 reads CASTRDLNQPQHF. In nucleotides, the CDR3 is TGTGCCAGCACCCGAGACCTCAATCAGCCCCAGCATTTT.

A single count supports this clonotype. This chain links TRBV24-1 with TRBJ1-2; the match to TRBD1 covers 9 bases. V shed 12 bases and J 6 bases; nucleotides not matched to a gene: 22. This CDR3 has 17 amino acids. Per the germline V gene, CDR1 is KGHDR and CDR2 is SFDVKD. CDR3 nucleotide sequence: TGTGCCCTCCCCCGACTTGGACAGGGGCGAAAATCTCATGGCTACACCTTC. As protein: CALPRLGQGRKSHGYTF.

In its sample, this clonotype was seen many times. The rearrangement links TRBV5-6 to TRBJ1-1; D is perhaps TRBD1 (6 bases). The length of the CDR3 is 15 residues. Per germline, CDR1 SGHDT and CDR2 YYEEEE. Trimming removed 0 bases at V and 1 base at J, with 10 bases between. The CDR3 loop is CASSLVQGRNTEAFF. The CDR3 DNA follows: TGTGCCAGCAGCTTGGTCCAGGGGAGGAACACTGAAGCTTTCTTT.

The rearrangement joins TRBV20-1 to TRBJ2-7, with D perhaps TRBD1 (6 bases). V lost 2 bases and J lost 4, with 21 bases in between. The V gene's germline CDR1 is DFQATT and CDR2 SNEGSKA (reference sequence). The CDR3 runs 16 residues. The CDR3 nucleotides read TGCAGTGCTAGAAAGGGGAGCCGGGACAAACGTTACGAGCAGTACTTC. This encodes CSARKGSRDKRYEQYF.

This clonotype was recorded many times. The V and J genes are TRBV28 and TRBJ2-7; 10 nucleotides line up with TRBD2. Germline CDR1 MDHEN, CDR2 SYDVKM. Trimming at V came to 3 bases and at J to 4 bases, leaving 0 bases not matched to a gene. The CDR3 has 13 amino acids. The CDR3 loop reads CASSFSGRYEQYF. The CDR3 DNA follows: TGTGCCAGCAGTTTTAGCGGGAGGTACGAGCAGTACTTC. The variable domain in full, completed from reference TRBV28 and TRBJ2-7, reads DVKVTQSSRYLVKRTGEKVFLECVQDMDHENMFWYRQDPGLGLRLIYFSYDVKMKEKGDIPEGYSVSREKKERFSLILESASTNQTSMYLCASSFSGRYEQYFGPGTRLTVT.

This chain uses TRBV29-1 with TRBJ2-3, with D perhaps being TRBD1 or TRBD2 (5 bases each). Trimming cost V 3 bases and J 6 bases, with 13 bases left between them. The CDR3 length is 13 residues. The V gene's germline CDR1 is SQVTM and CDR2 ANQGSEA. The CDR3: CSVDRPWGDTQYF. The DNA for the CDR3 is TGCAGCGTTGATAGGCCTTGGGGGGATACGCAGTATTTT.

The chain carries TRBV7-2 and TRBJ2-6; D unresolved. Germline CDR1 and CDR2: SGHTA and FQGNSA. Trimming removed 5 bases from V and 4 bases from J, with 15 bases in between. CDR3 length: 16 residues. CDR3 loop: CASSRALGSGANVLTF. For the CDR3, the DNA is TGTGCCAGCAGCCGCGCATTGGGGTCCGGGGCCAACGTCCTGACTTTC. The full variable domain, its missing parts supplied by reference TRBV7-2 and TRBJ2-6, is GAGVSQSPSNKVTEKGKDVELRCDPISGHTALYWYRQSLGQGLEFLIYFQGNSAPDKSGLPSDRFSAERTGGSVSTLTIQRTQQEDSAVYLCASSRALGSGANVLTFGAGSRLTVL.

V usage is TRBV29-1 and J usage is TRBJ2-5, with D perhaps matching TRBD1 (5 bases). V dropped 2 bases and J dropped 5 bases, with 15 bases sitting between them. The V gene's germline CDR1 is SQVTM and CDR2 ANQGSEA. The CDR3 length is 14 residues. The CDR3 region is CSVEIWAGRETQYF. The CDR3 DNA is TGCAGCGTTGAAATTTGGGCAGGGCGGGAGACCCAGTACTTC.

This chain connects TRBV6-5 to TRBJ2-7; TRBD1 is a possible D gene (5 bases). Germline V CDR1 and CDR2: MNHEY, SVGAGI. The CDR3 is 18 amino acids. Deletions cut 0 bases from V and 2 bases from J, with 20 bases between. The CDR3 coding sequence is TGTGCCAGCAGTTACTCTGCCCCCCCCCGTACAGGCGCCTACGAGCAGTACTTC. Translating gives CASSYSAPPRTGAYEQYF.

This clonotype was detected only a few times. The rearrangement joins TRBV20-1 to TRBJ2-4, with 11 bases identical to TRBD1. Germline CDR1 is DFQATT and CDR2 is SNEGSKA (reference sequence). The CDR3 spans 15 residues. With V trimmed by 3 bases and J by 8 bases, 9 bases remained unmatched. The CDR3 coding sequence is TGCAGTGCTAGGGCCGGACAGGGGGCTCGAGACATTCAGTACTTC. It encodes CSARAGQGARDIQYF.

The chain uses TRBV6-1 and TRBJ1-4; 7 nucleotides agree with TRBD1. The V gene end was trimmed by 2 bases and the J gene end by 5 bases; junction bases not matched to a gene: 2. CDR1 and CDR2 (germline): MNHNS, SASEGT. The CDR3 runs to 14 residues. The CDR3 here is CASSEQQGNEKLFF. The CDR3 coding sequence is TGTGCCAGCAGTGAACAACAGGGGAATGAAAAACTGTTTTTT.

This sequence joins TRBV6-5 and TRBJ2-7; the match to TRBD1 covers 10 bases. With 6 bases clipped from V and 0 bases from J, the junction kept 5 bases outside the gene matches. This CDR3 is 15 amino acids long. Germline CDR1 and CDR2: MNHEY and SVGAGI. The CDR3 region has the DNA TGTGCCAGCAGCTACGGGACAGGGGACTCCTACGAGCAGTACTTC. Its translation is CASSYGTGDSYEQYF.

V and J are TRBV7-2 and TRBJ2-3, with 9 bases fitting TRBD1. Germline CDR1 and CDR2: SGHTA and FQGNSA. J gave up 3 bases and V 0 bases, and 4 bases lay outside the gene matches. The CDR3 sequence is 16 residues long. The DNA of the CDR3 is TGTGCCAGCAGCTTAGCCGGGACAGGGAAGACAGATACGCAGTATTTT. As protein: CASSLAGTGKTDTQYF.